The T cell receptor (beta chain) under discussion was sequenced for a study of blood T cell repertoires in COVID-19. Profiled with immunoSEQ multiplex PCR; TCRdb holds only in-frame clones, not every one. The sample holds roughly 300,000 clones; 65% to 90% are singletons and the top ten take approximately 7.5%. Germline CDR1 is SGHVS and CDR2 is FNYEAQ. V shed 1 base and J shed 1 base, with 19 bases lying between them. This CDR3 region has 18 residues. What was sequenced was peripheral blood. The rearrangement links TRBV7-6 to TRBJ2-5; D is unresolved. The origin of this receptor is a human donor in a cohort sampled during active COVID-19. The CDR3 DNA is TGTGCCAGCAGCTTAGTTTCCTCTGGTAGTAGAGCCCAAGAGACCCAGTACTTC. Its protein is CASSLVSSGSRAQETQYF.